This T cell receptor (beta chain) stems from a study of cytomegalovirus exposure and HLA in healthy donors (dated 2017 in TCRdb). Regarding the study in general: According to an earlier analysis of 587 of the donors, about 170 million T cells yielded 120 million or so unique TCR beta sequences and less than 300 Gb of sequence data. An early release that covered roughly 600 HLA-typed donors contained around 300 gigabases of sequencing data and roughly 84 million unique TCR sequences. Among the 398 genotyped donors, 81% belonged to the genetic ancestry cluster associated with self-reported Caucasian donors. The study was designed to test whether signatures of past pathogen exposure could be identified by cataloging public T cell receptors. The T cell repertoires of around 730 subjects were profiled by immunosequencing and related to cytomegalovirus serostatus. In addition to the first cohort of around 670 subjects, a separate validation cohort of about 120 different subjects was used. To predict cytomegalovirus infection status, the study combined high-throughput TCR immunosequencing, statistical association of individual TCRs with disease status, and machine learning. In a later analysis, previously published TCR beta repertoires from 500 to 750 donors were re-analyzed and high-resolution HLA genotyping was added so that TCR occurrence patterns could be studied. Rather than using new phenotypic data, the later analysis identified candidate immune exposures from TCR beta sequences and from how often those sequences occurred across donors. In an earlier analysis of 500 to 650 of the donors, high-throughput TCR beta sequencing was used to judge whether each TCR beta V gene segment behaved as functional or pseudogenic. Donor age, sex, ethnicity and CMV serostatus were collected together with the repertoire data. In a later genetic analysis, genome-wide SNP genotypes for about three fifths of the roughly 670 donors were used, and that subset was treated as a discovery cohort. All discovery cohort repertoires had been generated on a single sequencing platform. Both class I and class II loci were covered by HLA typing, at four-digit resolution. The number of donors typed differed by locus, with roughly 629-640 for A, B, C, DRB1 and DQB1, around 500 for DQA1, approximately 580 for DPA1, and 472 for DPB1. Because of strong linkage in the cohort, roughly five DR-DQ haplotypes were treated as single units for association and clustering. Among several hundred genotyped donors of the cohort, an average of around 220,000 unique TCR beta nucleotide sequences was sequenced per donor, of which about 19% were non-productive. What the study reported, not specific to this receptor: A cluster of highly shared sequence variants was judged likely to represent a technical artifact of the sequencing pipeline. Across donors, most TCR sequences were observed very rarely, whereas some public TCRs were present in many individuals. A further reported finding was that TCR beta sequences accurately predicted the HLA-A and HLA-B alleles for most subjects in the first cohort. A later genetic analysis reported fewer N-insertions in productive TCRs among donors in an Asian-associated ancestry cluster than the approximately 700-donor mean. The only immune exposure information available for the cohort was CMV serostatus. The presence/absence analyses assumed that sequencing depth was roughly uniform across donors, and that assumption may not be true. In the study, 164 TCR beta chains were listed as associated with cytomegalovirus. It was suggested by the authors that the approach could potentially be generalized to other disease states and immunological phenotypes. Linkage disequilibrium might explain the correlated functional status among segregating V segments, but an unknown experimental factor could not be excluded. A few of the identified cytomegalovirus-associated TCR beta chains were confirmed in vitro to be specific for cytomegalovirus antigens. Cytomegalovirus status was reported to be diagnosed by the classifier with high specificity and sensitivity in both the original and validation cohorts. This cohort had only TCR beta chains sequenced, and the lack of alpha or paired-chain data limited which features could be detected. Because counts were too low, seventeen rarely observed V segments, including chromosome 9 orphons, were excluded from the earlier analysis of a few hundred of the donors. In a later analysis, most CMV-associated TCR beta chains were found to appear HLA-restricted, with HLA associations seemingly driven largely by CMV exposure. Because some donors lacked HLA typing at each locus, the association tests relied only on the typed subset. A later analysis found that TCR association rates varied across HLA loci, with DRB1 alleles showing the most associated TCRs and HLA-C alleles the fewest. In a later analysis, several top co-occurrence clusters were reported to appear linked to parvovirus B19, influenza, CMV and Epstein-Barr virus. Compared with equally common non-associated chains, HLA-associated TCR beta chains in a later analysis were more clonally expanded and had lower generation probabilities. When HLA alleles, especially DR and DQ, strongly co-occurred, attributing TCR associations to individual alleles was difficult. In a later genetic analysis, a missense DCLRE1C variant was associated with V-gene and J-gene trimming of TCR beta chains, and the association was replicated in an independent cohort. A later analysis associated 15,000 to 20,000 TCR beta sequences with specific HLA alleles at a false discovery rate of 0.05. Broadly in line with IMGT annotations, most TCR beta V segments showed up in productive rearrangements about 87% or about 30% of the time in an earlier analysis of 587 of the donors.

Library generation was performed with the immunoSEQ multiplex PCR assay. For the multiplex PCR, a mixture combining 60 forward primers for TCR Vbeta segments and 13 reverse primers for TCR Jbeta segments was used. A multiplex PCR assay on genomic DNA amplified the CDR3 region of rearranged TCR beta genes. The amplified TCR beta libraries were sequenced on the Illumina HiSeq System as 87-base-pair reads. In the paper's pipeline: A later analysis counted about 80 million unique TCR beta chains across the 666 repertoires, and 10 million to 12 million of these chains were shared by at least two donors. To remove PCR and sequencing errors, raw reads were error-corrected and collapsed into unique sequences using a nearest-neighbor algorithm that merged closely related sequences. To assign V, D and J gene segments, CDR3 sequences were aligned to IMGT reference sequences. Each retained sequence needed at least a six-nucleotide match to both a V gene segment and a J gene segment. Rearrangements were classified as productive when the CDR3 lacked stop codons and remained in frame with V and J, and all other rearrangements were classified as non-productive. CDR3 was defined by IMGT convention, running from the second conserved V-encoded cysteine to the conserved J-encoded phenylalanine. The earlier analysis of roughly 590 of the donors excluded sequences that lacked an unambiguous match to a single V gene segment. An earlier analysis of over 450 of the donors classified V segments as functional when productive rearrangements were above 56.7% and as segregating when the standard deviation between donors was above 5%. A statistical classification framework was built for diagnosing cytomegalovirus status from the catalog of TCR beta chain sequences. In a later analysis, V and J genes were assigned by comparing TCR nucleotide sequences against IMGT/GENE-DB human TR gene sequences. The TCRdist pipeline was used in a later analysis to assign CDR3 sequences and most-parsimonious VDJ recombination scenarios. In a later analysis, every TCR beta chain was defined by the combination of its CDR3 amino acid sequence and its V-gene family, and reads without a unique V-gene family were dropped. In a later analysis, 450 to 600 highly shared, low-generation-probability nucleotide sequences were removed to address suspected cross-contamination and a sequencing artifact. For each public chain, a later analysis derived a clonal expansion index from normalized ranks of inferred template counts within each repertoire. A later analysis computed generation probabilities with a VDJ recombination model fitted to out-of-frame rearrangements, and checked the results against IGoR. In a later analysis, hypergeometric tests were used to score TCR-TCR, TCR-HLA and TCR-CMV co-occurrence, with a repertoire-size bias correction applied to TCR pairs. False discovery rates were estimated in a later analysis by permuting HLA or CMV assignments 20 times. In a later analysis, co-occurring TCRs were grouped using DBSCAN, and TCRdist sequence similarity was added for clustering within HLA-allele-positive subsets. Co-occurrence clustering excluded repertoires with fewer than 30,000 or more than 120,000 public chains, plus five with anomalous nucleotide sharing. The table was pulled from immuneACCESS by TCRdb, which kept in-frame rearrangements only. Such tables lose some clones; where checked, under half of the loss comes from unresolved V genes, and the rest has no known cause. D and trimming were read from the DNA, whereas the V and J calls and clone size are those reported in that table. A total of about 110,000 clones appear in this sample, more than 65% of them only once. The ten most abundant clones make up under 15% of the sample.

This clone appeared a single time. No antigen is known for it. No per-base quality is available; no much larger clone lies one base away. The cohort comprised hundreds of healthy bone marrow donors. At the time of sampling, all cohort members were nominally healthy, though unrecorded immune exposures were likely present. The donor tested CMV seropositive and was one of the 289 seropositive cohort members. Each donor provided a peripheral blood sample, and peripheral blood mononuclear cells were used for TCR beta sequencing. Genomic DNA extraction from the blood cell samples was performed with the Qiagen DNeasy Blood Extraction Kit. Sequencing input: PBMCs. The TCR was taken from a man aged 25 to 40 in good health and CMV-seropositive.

The bases read TGTGCCATCAGTGTTCAGGTGGGGGCGGGCGGCTACACCTTC. It codes for CAISVQVGAGGYTF. In this chain, TRBV10-3 is recombined with TRBJ1-2; a weak D assignment points to TRBD1 (6 bases agree). CDR1 is given as ENHRY and CDR2 as SYGVKD, both from the germline V gene. V loses 4 bases of germline sequence and J loses 8 bases, and the interval between the two ends is 17 bases. From the cysteine through the phenylalanine, the CDR3 covers 14 amino acids. Only CDR3 DNA remains: 42 bases, in frame from the first base.